A few counts support the clone carrying this TCR beta chain. Its antigen is unidentified. V lost 7 bases and J 0 bases, leaving 16 bases between the germline ends. The CDR3 length is 15 residues. Germline CDR1 reads SNHLY; CDR2 reads FYNNEI. This sample is drawn from a study of glioma-infiltrating T cells after dendritic cell vaccination. Study overall: Monocyte-derived dendritic cells, cultured seven days with IL-4 and GM-CSF, were pulsed with autologous tumor lysate.

Regarding the study as a whole: Survival was not directly related to TCR clonality in these patients.

Generated by immunoSEQ multiplex PCR, the TCRdb table keeps only in-frame clones and is missing some. Among approximately 84,000 clones, around 86% were seen once, and the ten largest hold 15% to 19%. The sequences come from blood, collected before dendritic cell vaccination. The gene calls are TRBV2 and TRBJ2-7; tentatively, D is TRBD1 (6 bases). This sequence originates from a human donor with glioblastoma. The DNA of the CDR3 is TGTGCCAGCAAATTTCTTCGGGACACCTCCTACGAGCAGTACTTC. It yields the protein CASKFLRDTSYEQYF.